These T cell receptor beta chains were read from a single sample in a study of cytomegalovirus exposure and HLA in healthy donors. Assay: immunoSEQ multiplex PCR; the TCRdb copy retains only in-frame clones and omits some. The sample has about 160,000 clones. Sequenced input: PBMCs. The receptors were gathered from a woman in her fifties or sixties in good health and CMV-seronegative. CDR3s include the opening cysteine and the closing phenylalanine or tryptophan. The D gene is left open where the match is weak.

v_gene	len	j_gene	d_gene	CDR3nt	CDR3aa
TRBV7-2	15	TRBJ2-7	TRBD1	TGTGCCAGCAGGCGACCGGGACAGGGGGTCTACGAGCAGTACTTC	CASRRPGQGVYEQYF
TRBV11-3	14	TRBJ2-5	.	TGTGCCAGCAGCCCCTCGGGGAACAAAGAGACCCAGTACTTC	CASSPSGNKETQYF
TRBV2	17	TRBJ1-1	.	TGTGCCAGCAGTGCCGGGAGGCGCTCCTTTGGGGCTAGTGAAGCTTTCTTT	CASSAGRRSFGASEAFF
TRBV27	15	TRBJ1-2	.	TGTGCCAGCAGTTTCAAACCTGGGGCAGACTATGGCTACACCTTC	CASSFKPGADYGYTF
TRBV6-1	12	TRBJ2-3	.	TGTGCCACCAGGGAGTCCACAGATACGCAGTATTTT	CATRESTDTQYF
TRBV12-5	16	TRBJ2-4	.	TGTGCTAGTGGTTTGGGTGGAGGGGACGCCAAAAACATTCAGTACTTC	CASGLGGGDAKNIQYF
TRBV7-9	15	TRBJ1-4	.	TGTGCCAGCAGCCTTACCAGGGCGGGAGGTGTAAAACTGTTTTTT	CASSLTRAGGVKLFF
TRBV10-3	15	TRBJ2-1	TRBD2	TGTGCCATCAAAGGGACTAGCGTTAGTTACAATGAGCAGTTCTTC	CAIKGTSVSYNEQFF
TRBV2	14	TRBJ1-5	.	TGTGCCAGCAGTGGACAGGCTGGCAATCAGCCCCAGCATTTT	CASSGQAGNQPQHF
TRBV10-1	14	TRBJ1-2	TRBD1	TGCGCCAGCAGCGACAGGGGGAACCTCTATGGCTACACCTTC	CASSDRGNLYGYTF
TRBV4-3	13	TRBJ1-2	.	TGCGCCAGCAGCCAAGCTACAGGGTACGGCTACACCTTC	CASSQATGYGYTF
TRBV5-4	15	TRBJ2-7	TRBD2	TGTGCCAGCAGCTCCCGGACTAGCGTTGCCTACGAGCAGTACTTC	CASSSRTSVAYEQYF
TRBV7-8	16	TRBJ2-5	TRBD2	TGTGCCAGCAGCCTCCCGACTAGCGGGAGTGGAGAGACCCAGTACTTC	CASSLPTSGSGETQYF
TRBV7-9	15	TRBJ2-7	.	TGTGCCAGCAGCTCCATTATGCTGACAGGATACGAGCAGTACTTC	CASSSIMLTGYEQYF
TRBV5-1	15	TRBJ2-1	TRBD1	TGCGCCAGCAGCTCTCGGGACAGCTCCTACAATGAGCAGTTCTTC	CASSSRDSSYNEQFF
TRBV5-6	14	TRBJ2-5	TRBD2	TGTGCCAGCAGCTTACTAGCGCCCTCGGGGACCCAGTACTTC	CASSLLAPSGTQYF
TRBV6-4	13	TRBJ1-1	.	TGTGCCAGCAGGAGGGAGGAGAACACTGAAGCTTTCTTT	CASRREENTEAFF
TRBV6-5	14	TRBJ1-1	TRBD1	TGTGCCAGCACCCCTGGACAGGGAAACACTGAAGCTTTCTTT	CASTPGQGNTEAFF
TRBV6-1	15	TRBJ2-7	TRBD2	TGTGCCAGCAGCGAAATGGGACTAGCGGGATACGAGCAGTACTTC	CASSEMGLAGYEQYF
TRBV19	14	TRBJ1-5	.	TGTGCCAGTAGTGGCGCAGAGAGGGATCAGCCCCAGCATTTT	CASSGAERDQPQHF
TRBV5-5	17	TRBJ1-4	.	TGTGCCAGCAGCCTGCGGACAGTCCTTACAACTAATGAAAAACTGTTTTTT	CASSLRTVLTTNEKLFF
TRBV7-9	15	TRBJ1-6	TRBD1	TGTGCCAGCAGCTTGAAGGAGACAGGGAATTCACCCCTCCACTTT	CASSLKETGNSPLHF
TRBV15	17	TRBJ2-3	.	TGTGCCACCAGCAGAGATGAACCGAGACATCGCACAGATACGCAGTATTTT	CATSRDEPRHRTDTQYF
TRBV2	15	TRBJ2-1	TRBD1	TGTGCCAGCAGTGAGACAGGGGGCGATAACAATGAGCAGTTCTTC	CASSETGGDNNEQFF
TRBV7-9	15	TRBJ2-1	.	TGTGCCAGCACACCGGAGGGGGCCCCAGGGAATGAGCAGTTCTTC	CASTPEGAPGNEQFF
TRBV6-5	16	TRBJ1-3	.	TGTGCCAGCAGTTACTCGGCCTCGGGCTCTGGAAACACCATATATTTT	CASSYSASGSGNTIYF
TRBV10-3	12	TRBJ1-1	.	TGTGCCATCAGTGGCGGGAACACTGAAGCTTTCTTT	CAISGGNTEAFF
TRBV18	15	TRBJ1-5	TRBD1	TGTGCCAGCTCACCCGACAGGGGGAAAAATCAGCCCCAGCATTTT	CASSPDRGKNQPQHF
TRBV5-1	16	TRBJ2-5	TRBD1	TGCGCCAGCAGCGGGGTGTTTGGACAGGGTGAGGGGACCCAGTACTTC	CASSGVFGQGEGTQYF
TRBV5-1	15	TRBJ2-3	TRBD2	TGCGCCAGCAGCCAACGACTAGCGGGAGCAGATACGCAGTATTTT	CASSQRLAGADTQYF
TRBV5-1	15	TRBJ2-1	TRBD2	TGCGCCAGCAGATTTGGACTAGCGGGAGAAGGTGAGCAGTTCTTC	CASRFGLAGEGEQFF
TRBV29-1	14	TRBJ2-2	.	TGCAGCGTAGTCCGGTCGGAGACCACCGGGGAGCTGTTTTTT	CSVVRSETTGELFF
TRBV4-1	15	TRBJ2-7	TRBD1	TGCGCCAGCAGCCAAGAGACGACAGGGGTAGGCGAGCAGTACTTC	CASSQETTGVGEQYF
TRBV29-1	12	TRBJ2-7	.	TGCAGCGTTGTTGGCCCAGCCTACGAGCAGTACTTC	CSVVGPAYEQYF
TRBV2	15	TRBJ1-5	TRBD1	TGTGCCAGCAGTGTGGCCAGGGGGAGCAATCAGCCCCAGCATTTT	CASSVARGSNQPQHF
TRBV10-3	14	TRBJ2-7	.	TGTGCCATCAGCCAGTCTGACACTCTCTACGAGCAGTACTTC	CAISQSDTLYEQYF
TRBV4-3	14	TRBJ1-4	TRBD1	TGCGCCAGCAGCCAGACAGGGAATCGAAAAGGTTTGTTTTTT	CASSQTGNRKGLFF
TRBV7-9	16	TRBJ2-1	TRBD1	TGTGCCAGCAGATTAGCAGCCGGACAGGTCATGCGTGAGCAGTTCTTC	CASRLAAGQVMREQFF
TRBV10-3	15	TRBJ2-7	.	TGTGCCATCAGTGAGCCCTACGGCGGTTCCTACGAGCAGTACTTC	CAISEPYGGSYEQYF
TRBV9	20	TRBJ2-5	TRBD1	TGTGCCAGCAGTTTTCCTTCCGGGACAGGCACCAAGCAAGGGAAGGAGACCCAGTACTTC	CASSFPSGTGTKQGKETQYF
TRBV27	14	TRBJ1-5	.	TGTGCCAGCAGTTTATCGAGTCCGAATCAGCCCCAGCATTTT	CASSLSSPNQPQHF
TRBV19	14	TRBJ1-2	.	TGTGCCAGTAGTCGGATACGGGCTAACTATGGCTACACCTTC	CASSRIRANYGYTF
TRBV4-1	14	TRBJ1-1	TRBD1	TGCGCCAGCAGGACGGGACAGGGGAACACTGAAGCTTTCTTT	CASRTGQGNTEAFF
TRBV30	14	TRBJ1-1	TRBD1	TGTGCCTGGAGTTGGGACAGCTGGAACACTGAAGCTTTCTTT	CAWSWDSWNTEAFF
TRBV6-4	13	TRBJ1-1	.	TGTGCCAGCAGTGACGAGTTCTCCACTGAAGCTTTCTTT	CASSDEFSTEAFF
TRBV5-1	17	TRBJ2-1	.	TGCGCCAGCAGCTTGGCAGTAGCTCATAGCTCCTACAATGAGCAGTTCTTC	CASSLAVAHSSYNEQFF
TRBV4-1	15	TRBJ2-1	.	TGCGCCAGCAGCCAAGATTCCTATAGAGGTTCTGAGCAGTTCTTC	CASSQDSYRGSEQFF
TRBV5-1	16	TRBJ2-5	TRBD2	TGCGCCAGCAGCACCCACGGACTAGCGGGGGGTGAGACCCAGTACTTC	CASSTHGLAGGETQYF
TRBV7-7	14	TRBJ2-1	TRBD2	TGTGCCAGCTCACCGCTAGCGGTGAACAATGAGCAGTTCTTC	CASSPLAVNNEQFF
TRBV7-2	13	TRBJ1-2	.	TGTGCCAGCAGCTTAGATCGCAGCTATGGCTACACCTTC	CASSLDRSYGYTF
TRBV4-1	13	TRBJ1-2	.	TGCGCCAGCAGCCAGATAGGGGGCTATGGCTACACCTTC	CASSQIGGYGYTF
TRBV29-1	14	TRBJ1-1	TRBD1	TGCAGCGCCCATCCGGGACAGGGGACCCCTGAAGCTTTCTTT	CSAHPGQGTPEAFF
TRBV6-1	14	TRBJ2-7	TRBD1	TGTGCCATCGCCGGGACAGCCTTTTCCTACGAGCAGTACTTC	CAIAGTAFSYEQYF
TRBV10-3	15	TRBJ2-3	TRBD2	TGTGCCATCAGTGAACGTAGCGGGAGATCAGATACGCAGTATTTT	CAISERSGRSDTQYF
TRBV10-3	15	TRBJ2-3	TRBD2	TGTGCCATCAGTGAGTCGGCGGGGGAAAAGGATACGCAGTATTTT	CAISESAGEKDTQYF